These 32 T cell receptor beta chains originate from one sample sequenced in a study of early T cells in non-severe SARS-CoV-2 infection. A single record per CDR3 protein comes from TCRdb applying MiXCR to the 5' RACE reads. Of 70,000 to 85,000 distinct CDR3 sequences listed, about 5% are singletons. Sequenced material: whole blood, taken at baseline. The receptors derive from an adult who was a healthcare worker with PCR-confirmed SARS-CoV-2 infection or an uninfected control (not recorded which).

This clonotype was detected ten times or more. This chain links TRBV20-1 with TRBJ1-5; 8 positions match TRBD1. This CDR3 has 16 residues. V dropped 3 bases and J dropped 0; count of bases not matched to a gene: 7. Germline CDR1 reads DFQATT; CDR2 reads SNEGSKA (reference sequence). The CDR3 sequence is CSARDDRGYSNQPQHF. In DNA, the CDR3 is TGCAGTGCTAGGGACGACAGGGGATATAGCAATCAGCCCCAGCATTTT.

The sample holds many counts of this clonotype. The J gene is TRBJ1-1, the V gene TRBV7-6, with TRBD1 as a possible D gene (5 bases). Germline CDR1 and CDR2: SGHVS and FNYEAQ. Trimming removed 1 base at V and 8 bases at J, with 14 bases between. This CDR3 region has 14 residues. This CDR3 reads CASSLVSGQGEAFF. CDR3 sequence (DNA): TGTGCCAGCAGCTTAGTATCGGGCCAGGGAGAAGCTTTCTTT.

This clonotype showed up many times. This chain connects TRBV20-1 to TRBJ1-1; TRBD1 aligns across 10 bases. This CDR3 has 13 amino acids. Germline V gene sequence: CDR1 DFQATT, CDR2 SNEGSKA (reference sequence). The V segment lost 6 bases and the J segment 6 bases; nucleotides outside the gene matches: 7. This CDR3 reads CSAEDRGTPEAFF. CDR3 coding DNA: TGCAGTGCGGAGGACAGGGGGACGCCTGAAGCTTTCTTT.

This clonotype was counted between two and nine times. V usage is TRBV4-1 and J usage is TRBJ2-2; D gene uncertain. The CDR3 has 13 residues. The germline gives CDR1 MGHRA, CDR2 YSYEKL. V lost 4 bases, J lost 4 bases, and 7 bases lay in between. In DNA form, the CDR3 reads TGCGCCAGCAGCCCCCAGTCCACCGGGGAGCTGTTTTTT. Amino acid sequence: CASSPQSTGELFF.

This clonotype was detected ten times or more. V gene TRBV5-6 combines with J gene TRBJ2-1; 10 nucleotides line up with TRBD2. The junction had 8 bases not matched to a gene; V was cut back by 4 bases and J by 4 bases. The CDR3 sequence is 16 residues long. Germline V CDR1 and CDR2: SGHDT, YYEEEE. The DNA for the CDR3 is TGTGCCAGCAGCAGGCCCGGGACTAGCGAGTACAATGAGCAGTTCTTC. Amino acids: CASSRPGTSEYNEQFF. The full variable domain, in which reference TRBV5-6 and TRBJ2-1 provide the parts outside the CDR3, is DAGVTQSPTHLIKTRGQQVTLRCSPKSGHDTVSWYQQALGQGPQFIFQYYEEEERQRGNFPDRFSGHQFPNYSSELNVNALLLGDSALYLCASSRPGTSEYNEQFFGPGTRLTVL.

The chain links TRBV24-1 to TRBJ2-2; tentatively, D is TRBD1 (5 bases). V was clipped by 8 bases and J by 0 bases, with 9 bases between them. The CDR3 sequence is 14 residues long. Germline V CDR1 and CDR2: KGHDR, SFDVKD. This CDR3 reads CATMEQANTGELFF. CDR3 DNA: TGTGCCACCATGGAACAGGCGAACACCGGGGAGCTGTTTTTT.

This clonotype showed up many times. The rearrangement links TRBV6-5 to TRBJ2-5; D is uncertain. V gave up 5 bases and J gave up 7 bases, with 8 bases separating them. This CDR3 has 11 amino acids. Per germline, CDR1 MNHEY and CDR2 SVGAGI. The CDR3 loop reads CASSPGRTQYF. The CDR3 DNA reads as TGTGCCAGCAGTCCCGGTAGGACCCAGTACTTC.

This clonotype was picked up many times. The CDR3 protein is CATLKIPDSQSSYEQYF. The CDR3 coding sequence is TGTGCCACTCTAAAGATCCCGGACAGCCAGAGCTCCTACGAGCAGTACTTC. This chain connects TRBV24-1 to TRBJ2-7, with D tentatively TRBD1 (6 bases). CDR3 length equals 17 residues. Trimming pared 10 bases from V and 0 bases from J, leaving 24 bases between. In germline, CDR1 is KGHDR, CDR2 SFDVKD.

This clonotype occurred many times. The V and J genes are TRBV18 and TRBJ2-7; 9 nucleotides agree with TRBD2. The CDR3 consists of 14 residues. Germline V gene sequence: CDR1 KGHSH, CDR2 LQKENI. Losses at the gene ends were 5 bases for V and 3 bases for J; bases not matched to a gene: 5. In nucleotides, the CDR3 is TGTGCCAGCTCAGCAGCGGGGGGACTCTACGAGCAGTACTTC. Encoded protein: CASSAAGGLYEQYF.

The CDR3 loop is CSARGPGPTGELFF. DNA of the CDR3: TGCAGTGCTAGGGGACCGGGACCCACCGGGGAGCTGTTTTTT. This chain connects TRBV20-1 to TRBJ2-2, with D tentatively TRBD1 or TRBD2 (5 bases each). The germline V gene has CDR1 DFQATT and CDR2 SNEGSKA (reference sequence). V was clipped by 3 bases and J by 4 bases, with 12 bases between them. CDR3 size: 14 residues.

This clonotype was seen at least ten times. The chain has TRBV11-2 and TRBJ2-1, with TRBD2 identical over 13 bases. With 2 bases clipped from V and 9 bases from J, the junction kept 1 base outside the gene matches. The germline V gene has CDR1 SGHAT and CDR2 FQNNGV. This CDR3 is 14 amino acids long. As DNA, the CDR3 is TGTGCCAGCAGCTTAAGGACTAGCGGGGGTGAGCAGTTCTTC. Translated: CASSLRTSGGEQFF.

This clonotype has just a few counts. This chain joins TRBV12-3 or TRBV12-4 and TRBJ1-3; D is perhaps TRBD1 (6 bases). The germline V and J ends were trimmed by 8 bases and 0 bases, with 14 bases remaining between them. The CDR3 is 15 amino acids. The CDR3 DNA follows: TGTGCCAGCCTCCGGACAGTGAGCTCTGGAAACACCATATATTTT. Protein: CASLRTVSSGNTIYF.

This clonotype was detected ten times or more. The gene calls are TRBV28 and TRBJ1-2; 8 nucleotides line up with TRBD1. With 8 bases clipped from V and 6 bases from J, the junction kept 11 bases outside the gene matches. CDR1 is MDHEN, CDR2 SYDVKM, per germline. The CDR3 contains 14 residues. CDR3 in amino acids: CASLIRGRLNGYTF. The CDR3 DNA follows: TGTGCCAGCTTAATCAGGGGGCGCTTAAATGGCTACACCTTC.

A few counts support this clonotype. The chain recombines TRBV2 with TRBJ1-2, with unresolved D. The CDR3 length is 14 residues. V was shortened by 4 bases and J by 2 bases, with 11 bases between the two germline ends. Germline assignment: CDR1 SNHLY and CDR2 FYNNEI. CDR3 loop: CASSVAPRNYGYTF. DNA for the CDR3: TGTGCCAGCAGTGTAGCCCCTAGGAACTATGGCTACACCTTC.

This clonotype was seen a handful of times. The chain links TRBV24-1 to TRBJ2-3; 8 bases map to TRBD2. This CDR3 is 14 amino acids long. V shed 5 bases, J shed 0 bases, and the junction held 0 bases outside the gene matches. Germline V gene lookup returns CDR1 KGHDR and CDR2 SFDVKD. The CDR3 nucleotides are TGTGCCACCAGTGCGGGAGGGAGCACAGATACGCAGTATTTT. It is translated as CATSAGGSTDTQYF.

This clonotype was counted only a few times. The CDR3 loop is CASSRMARGGTEAFF. Written as DNA, the CDR3 is TGTGCCAGCAGCCGAATGGCTCGGGGAGGGACTGAAGCTTTCTTT. This sequence joins TRBV7-6 and TRBJ1-1; unclear D gene. CDR1 and CDR2 from the germline V gene are SGHVS and FNYEAQ. The V gene lost 5 bases and the J gene lost 5 bases, with 18 bases spanning the gap. The CDR3 consists of 15 residues.

This clonotype was recorded many times. The chain is built from TRBV14 and TRBJ1-1; no definite D call. The CDR3 contains 14 residues. The V and J ends lost 3 bases and 1 base respectively, with 9 bases between them. CDR1 is SGHDN and CDR2 is FVKESK in the germline V gene. CDR3 sequence (DNA): TGTGCCAGCAGCCACCTTTGGCCGAACACTGAAGCTTTCTTT. Protein: CASSHLWPNTEAFF.

The sample holds many counts of this clonotype. The CDR3 region is CASSYSGVAGELFF. In DNA form, the CDR3 reads TGTGCCAGCAGTTACTCGGGGGTAGCCGGGGAGCTGTTTTTT. The chain is built from TRBV6-6 and TRBJ2-2; D tentatively reads TRBD1 or TRBD2 (5 bases each). From germline, CDR1 is MNHNY and CDR2 SVGAGI (reference sequence). The CDR3 spans 14 residues. Trimming left V 0 bases short and J 6 bases short, with 8 bases between.

This clonotype was seen many times. CDR3 residues: CASSLAVEQYF. For the CDR3, the DNA is TGTGCCAGCAGCTTAGCGGTTGAGCAGTACTTC. This rearrangement joins TRBV7-2 to TRBJ2-7; no definite D call. The germline V and J ends were trimmed by 0 bases and 7 bases, with 4 bases remaining between them. CDR3 size: 11 residues. The germline gives CDR1 SGHTA, CDR2 FQGNSA.

In this sample, this clonotype turned up many times. For the CDR3, the DNA is TGTGCCAGCAGTTTATCGGGTAGGGTGGGTCAGCCCCAGCATTTT. Translation: CASSLSGRVGQPQHF. This rearrangement joins TRBV27 to TRBJ1-5; D call uncertain. The CDR3 is made up of 15 amino acids. CDR1 and CDR2 from the germline V gene are MNHEY and SMNVEV (reference sequence). Trimming removed 0 bases at V and 6 bases at J, with 12 bases between.

By its share, this clonotype is medium-sized (0.01 to 0.1%). The chain joins TRBV20-1 to TRBJ2-7, with TRBD1 identical over 9 bases. Germline V CDR1 and CDR2: DFQATT, SNEGSKA (reference sequence). CDR3 size: 11 residues. Here the CDR3 DNA reads TGCAGCGGGGGACAGGGCTACGAGCAGTACTTC. It encodes CSGGQGYEQYF.

The table lists this clonotype with a few counts. The gene calls are TRBV6-5 and TRBJ2-5; D gene ambiguous. CDR1 is MNHEY and CDR2 is SVGAGI in the germline V gene. V was cut by 6 bases and J by 0 bases, with 14 bases left in between. There are 15 residues in the CDR3. The CDR3 DNA reads as TGTGCCAGCAGGGATCCTTCATTGTACCAAGAGACCCAGTACTTC. Translated: CASRDPSLYQETQYF.

There are many counts of this clonotype. The chain has TRBV19 and TRBJ1-2; perhaps TRBD1 as D (5 bases). Germline V gives CDR1 LNHDA, CDR2 SQIVND (reference sequence). V was trimmed by 6 bases and J by 6 bases, leaving 14 bases between them. This CDR3 spans 13 amino acids. Here the CDR3 DNA reads TGTGCCAGTAGCGGGACCGCTGGGGATGGCTACACCTTC. Its translation: CASSGTAGDGYTF.

In its sample, this clonotype was seen many times. The chain links TRBV2 to TRBJ2-1; 13 bases align to TRBD2. Germline V lookup: CDR1 SNHLY, CDR2 FYNNEI. There are 15 residues in the CDR3. Trimming at V came to 6 bases and at J to 4 bases, leaving 3 bases not matched to a gene. The CDR3 loop reads CASRALAGGYNEQFF. CDR3 coding DNA: TGTGCCAGCAGGGCACTAGCGGGAGGGTACAATGAGCAGTTCTTC.

The J gene is TRBJ1-2, the V gene TRBV2, with 12 bases matching TRBD1. The CDR3 covers 14 residues. After removal of 6 bases from V and 7 bases from J, the junction contained 6 bases not matched to a gene. Per the germline V gene, CDR1 is SNHLY and CDR2 is FYNNEI. For the CDR3, the DNA is TGTGCCAGCAGAGGGACAGGGGGCACAAGTGGCTACACCTTC. Amino acid sequence: CASRGTGGTSGYTF.

This clonotype was counted a few times. The J gene is TRBJ2-7, the V gene TRBV20-1; possible D gene TRBD1, 6 bases. Trimming stripped 6 bases from V and 6 bases from J, with 24 bases between. Germline CDR1 DFQATT, CDR2 SNEGSKA (reference sequence). The CDR3 is 15 amino acids. CDR3 residues: CSAKNRDNIDGEQYF. DNA of the CDR3: TGCAGTGCGAAAAACCGGGACAATATTGACGGCGAGCAGTACTTC.

The chain has TRBV13 and TRBJ2-1; D is possibly TRBD1 (6 bases). Germline assignment: CDR1 PRHDT and CDR2 FYEKMQ (reference sequence). The ends were cut back, 2 bases at V and 7 bases at J, with 15 bases in the middle. The length of the CDR3 is 15 residues. The CDR3 here is CASSLSRGVRNEQFF. CDR3 DNA: TGTGCCAGCAGCTTATCCAGGGGAGTGAGGAATGAGCAGTTCTTC.

Only a few counts were recorded for this clonotype. The V and J genes are TRBV30 and TRBJ2-1; 11 bases are a match to TRBD2. The CDR3 extends over 15 amino acids. The V gene's germline CDR1 is GTSNPN and CDR2 SVGIG (reference sequence). The junction had 9 bases not matched to a gene; V was cut back by 4 bases and J by 7 bases. This CDR3 reads CAWNKLAGVSNEQFF. In DNA, the CDR3 is TGTGCCTGGAACAAACTAGCGGGAGTGTCGAATGAGCAGTTCTTC.

At least ten counts were recorded for this clonotype. This chain joins TRBV7-9 and TRBJ1-4; no firm D call. The length of the CDR3 is 12 residues. In germline, CDR1 is SEHNR, CDR2 FQNEAQ (reference sequence). Trimming removed 4 bases at V and 4 bases at J, with 4 bases between. The DNA for the CDR3 is TGTGCCAGCAGCTATCTTAATGAAAAACTGTTTTTT. Its translation: CASSYLNEKLFF. The full variable domain, rest sourced from reference TRBV7-9 and TRBJ1-4, is DTGVSQNPRHKITKRGQNVTFRCDPISEHNRLYWYRQTLGQGPEFLTYFQNEAQLEKSRLLSDRFSAERPKGSFSTLEIQRTEQGDSAMYLCASSYLNEKLFFGSGTQLSVL.

The table lists this clonotype with many counts. This sequence joins TRBV7-6 and TRBJ2-1, with 10 bases fitting TRBD2. Losses at the gene ends were 3 bases for V and 1 base for J; bases not matched to a gene: 12. The CDR3 loop spans 19 amino acids. Per the germline V gene, CDR1 is SGHVS and CDR2 is FNYEAQ. CDR3 nucleotides: TGTGCCAGCAGCTTGCGGCTAGCGGGAGCGTCTAGGTCCTACAATGAGCAGTTCTTC. Translating gives CASSLRLAGASRSYNEQFF. Based on the CDR3 plus reference TRBV7-6 and TRBJ2-1, the full variable domain is GAGVSQSPRYKVTKRGQDVALRCDPISGHVSLYWYRQALGQGPEFLTYFNYEAQQDKSGLPNDRFSAERPEGSISTLTIQRTEQRDSAMYRCASSLRLAGASRSYNEQFFGPGTRLTVL.

The chain recombines TRBV12-3 or TRBV12-4 with TRBJ1-2; maybe TRBD1 (5 bases). This CDR3 has 14 residues. V lost 6 bases to trimming and J lost 9 bases, with 20 bases between them. CDR3 coding DNA: TGTGCCAGCAGGGCGGGACGGTTCCTTCCCAGCTACACCTTC. Translated, it gives CASRAGRFLPSYTF.

This clonotype was seen at least ten times. The V call is TRBV6-5, the J call TRBJ2-2; no firm D call. Trimming pared 3 bases from V and 4 bases from J, leaving 9 bases between. Germline-derived CDR1 and CDR2 are MNHEY and SVGAGI. This CDR3 is 14 amino acids long. The CDR3 spells CASSYMESTGELFF. The CDR3 region has the DNA TGTGCCAGCAGTTATATGGAGAGCACCGGGGAGCTGTTTTTT.